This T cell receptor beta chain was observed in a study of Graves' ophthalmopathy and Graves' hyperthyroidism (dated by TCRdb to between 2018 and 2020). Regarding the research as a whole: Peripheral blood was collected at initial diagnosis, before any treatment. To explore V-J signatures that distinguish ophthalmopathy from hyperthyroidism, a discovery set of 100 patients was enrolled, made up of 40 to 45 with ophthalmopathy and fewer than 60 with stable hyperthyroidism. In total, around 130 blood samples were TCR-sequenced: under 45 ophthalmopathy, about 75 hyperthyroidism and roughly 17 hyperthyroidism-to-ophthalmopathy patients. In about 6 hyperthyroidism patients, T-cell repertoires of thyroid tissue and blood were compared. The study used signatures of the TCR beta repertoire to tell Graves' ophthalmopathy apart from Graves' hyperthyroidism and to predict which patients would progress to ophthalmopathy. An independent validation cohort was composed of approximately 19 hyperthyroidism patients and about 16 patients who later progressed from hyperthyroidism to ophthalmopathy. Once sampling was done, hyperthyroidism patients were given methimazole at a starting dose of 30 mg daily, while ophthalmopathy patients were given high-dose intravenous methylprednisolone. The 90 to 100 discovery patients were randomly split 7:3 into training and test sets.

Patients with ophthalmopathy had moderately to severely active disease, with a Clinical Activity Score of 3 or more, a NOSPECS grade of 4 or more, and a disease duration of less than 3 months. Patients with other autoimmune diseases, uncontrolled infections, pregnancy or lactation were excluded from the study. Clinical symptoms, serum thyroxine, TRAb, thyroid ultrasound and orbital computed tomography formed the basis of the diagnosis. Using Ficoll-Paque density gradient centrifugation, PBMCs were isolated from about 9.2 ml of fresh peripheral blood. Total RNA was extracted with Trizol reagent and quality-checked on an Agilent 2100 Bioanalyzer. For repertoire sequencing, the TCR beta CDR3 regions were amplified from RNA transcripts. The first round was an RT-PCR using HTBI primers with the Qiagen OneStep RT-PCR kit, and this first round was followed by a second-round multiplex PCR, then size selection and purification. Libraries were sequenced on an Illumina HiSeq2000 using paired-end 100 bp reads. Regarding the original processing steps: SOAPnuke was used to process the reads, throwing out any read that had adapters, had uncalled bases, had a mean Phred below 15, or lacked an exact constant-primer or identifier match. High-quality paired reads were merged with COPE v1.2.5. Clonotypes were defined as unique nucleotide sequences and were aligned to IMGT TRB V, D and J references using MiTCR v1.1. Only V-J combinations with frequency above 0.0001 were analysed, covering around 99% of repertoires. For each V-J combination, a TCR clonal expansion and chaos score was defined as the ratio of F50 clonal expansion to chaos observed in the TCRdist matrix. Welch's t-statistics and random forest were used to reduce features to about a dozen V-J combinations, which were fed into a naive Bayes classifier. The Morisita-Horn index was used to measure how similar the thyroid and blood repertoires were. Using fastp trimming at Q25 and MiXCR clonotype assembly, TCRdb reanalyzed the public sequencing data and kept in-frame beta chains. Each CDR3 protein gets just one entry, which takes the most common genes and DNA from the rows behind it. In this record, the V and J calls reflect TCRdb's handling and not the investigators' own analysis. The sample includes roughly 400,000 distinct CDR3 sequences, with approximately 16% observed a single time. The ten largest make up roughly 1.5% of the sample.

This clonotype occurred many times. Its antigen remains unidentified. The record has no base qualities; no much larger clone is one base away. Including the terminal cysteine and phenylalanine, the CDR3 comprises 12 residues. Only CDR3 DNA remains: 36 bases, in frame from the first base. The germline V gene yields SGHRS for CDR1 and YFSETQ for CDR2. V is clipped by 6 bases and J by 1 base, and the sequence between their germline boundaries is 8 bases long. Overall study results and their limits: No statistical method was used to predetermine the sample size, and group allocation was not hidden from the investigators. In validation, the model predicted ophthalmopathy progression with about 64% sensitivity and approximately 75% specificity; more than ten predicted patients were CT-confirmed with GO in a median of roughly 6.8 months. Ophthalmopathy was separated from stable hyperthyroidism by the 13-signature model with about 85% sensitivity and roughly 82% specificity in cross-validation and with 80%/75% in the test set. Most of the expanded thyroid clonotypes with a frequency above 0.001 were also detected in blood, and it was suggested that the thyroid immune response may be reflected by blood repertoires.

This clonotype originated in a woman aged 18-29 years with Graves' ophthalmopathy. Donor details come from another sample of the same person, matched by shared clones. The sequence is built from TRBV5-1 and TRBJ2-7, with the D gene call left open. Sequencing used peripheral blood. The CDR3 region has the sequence CASTGSSYEQYF. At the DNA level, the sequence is TGCGCCAGCACGGGCTCATCCTACGAGCAGTACTTC.